The 14 T cell receptor beta chains presented below share a single source sample, sequenced in a study of blood T cell repertoires in COVID-19. The table came from immunoSEQ multiplex PCR; TCRdb's copy has only in-frame clones and leaves some out. The sample includes approximately 110,000 clones, roughly 80% of them seen just once. The material sequenced was peripheral blood. All receptors derive from a woman between 55 and 75 years old with acute or convalescent COVID-19.

This clone has a handful of counts. This chain links TRBV29-1 with TRBJ2-7; TRBD1 matches 7 bases. Trimming removed 7 bases from V and 9 bases from J; junction bases left unmatched: 18. The CDR3 covers 14 residues. Germline V CDR1 and CDR2: SQVTM, ANQGSEA. The CDR3 DNA reads TGCAGCGCGAACACCGGGACAGTAGGGTCGGGGCAGTACTTC. It yields the protein CSANTGTVGSGQYF.

A single count supports this clone. CDR3 amino acids: CAIQTGKGYYGYTF. The CDR3 nucleotides are TGTGCCATCCAGACAGGGAAAGGCTACTATGGCTACACCTTC. V is TRBV28 and J is TRBJ1-2, with 7 bases aligning to TRBD1. V was clipped by 10 bases and J by 3 bases; unmatched bases: 11. CDR1 MDHEN and CDR2 SYDVKM come from the germline V gene. This CDR3 spans 14 amino acids.

The sample holds one count of this clone. This chain joins TRBV5-1 and TRBJ1-6; D is unresolved. The CDR3 covers 16 residues. The V end lost 0 bases, the J end lost 9 bases, and 16 bases lay between the germline ends. CDR1 SGHRS and CDR2 YFSETQ come from the germline V gene. CDR3 nucleotides: TGCGCCAGCAGCTTGGTATCAGGCCTACCTCTTTCACCCCTCCACTTT. Its protein product is CASSLVSGLPLSPLHF.

The chain joins TRBV19 to TRBJ1-5, with D possibly TRBD1 on 6 matching bases. Germline V gene data show CDR1 as LNHDA and CDR2 as SQIVND (reference sequence). There are 13 residues in the CDR3. V dropped 5 bases and J dropped 10 bases, with 15 bases sitting between them. For the CDR3, the DNA is TGTGCCAGTAGTCCAGGGGAAAATACACCCCAGCATTTT. Translated: CASSPGENTPQHF.

V usage is TRBV18 and J usage is TRBJ1-2; possible D gene TRBD1, 5 bases. Trimming took off 3 bases at V and 3 bases at J, with 8 bases between the two ends. Germline V gene data show CDR1 as KGHSH and CDR2 as LQKENI. CDR3 length equals 13 residues. CDR3 region: CASSPTDDYGYTF. The DNA of the CDR3 is TGTGCCAGCTCACCGACAGATGACTATGGCTACACCTTC.

The chain joins TRBV11-1 to TRBJ2-3; D remains unclear. The germline gives CDR1 SGHAT, CDR2 FQDESV (reference sequence). This CDR3 is 15 amino acids long. Trimming took off 2 bases at V and 0 bases at J, with 9 bases between the two ends. CDR3 bases: TGTGCCAGCAGCTTAACGACACATAGCACAGATACGCAGTATTTT. Encoded protein: CASSLTTHSTDTQYF.

The chain has TRBV29-1 and TRBJ2-1; D is possibly TRBD1 (5 bases). Germline V CDR1 and CDR2: SQVTM, ANQGSEA. The CDR3 covers 15 residues. The V gene lost 3 bases and the J gene lost 6 bases, with 18 bases spanning the gap. DNA of the CDR3: TGCAGCGTTGACCAGACAGCAAATAGTTTCAATGAGCAGTTCTTC. It translates to CSVDQTANSFNEQFF.

The CDR3: CASRLDREPGNEQFF. CDR3 in DNA: TGTGCCAGTAGACTGGACAGGGAGCCGGGGAATGAGCAGTTCTTC. The chain joins TRBV19 to TRBJ2-1; the match to TRBD1 covers 8 bases. CDR1 is LNHDA, CDR2 SQIVND, per germline (reference sequence). This CDR3 region has 15 residues. V was clipped by 6 bases and J by 7 bases; unmatched bases: 11.

This rearrangement joins TRBV6-2 or TRBV6-3 to TRBJ1-1; tentative D call: TRBD1 (6 bases). Between the trimmed V and J ends, which lost 5 bases and 1 base, there was a span of 14 bases. Germline CDR1 and CDR2: MNHEY and SVGEGT. CDR3 length: 15 amino acids. The CDR3 coding sequence is TGTGCCAGCAGTGACTACTTGGACAGGAACACTGAAGCTTTCTTT. Residues: CASSDYLDRNTEAFF.

A single count supports this clone. This chain links TRBV6-5 with TRBJ1-4; D possibly corresponds to TRBD1 (6 bases). Germline loops: CDR1 MNHEY, CDR2 SVGAGI. Deletions cut 7 bases from V and 7 bases from J, with 10 bases between. This CDR3 has 12 amino acids. For the CDR3, the DNA is TGTGCCAGCAAAAGGACAGCTGAAAAACTGTTTTTT. Translated: CASKRTAEKLFF.

This clone appeared a few times. The chain combines TRBV3-1 (or the pseudogene TRBV3-2) with TRBJ1-6; no definite D call. V lost 10 bases to trimming and J lost 9 bases, with 16 bases between them. The CDR3 is made up of 13 amino acids. Germline V lookup: CDR1 LGHDT, CDR2 YNNKEL (reference sequence). The CDR3 DNA reads TGTGCCACCAGACGGGGAAATCTTTCACCCCTCCACTTT. It is translated as CATRRGNLSPLHF.

The chain links TRBV7-9 to TRBJ2-7; a weak D match, TRBD2 (7 bases). Trimming left V 7 bases short and J 2 bases short, with 21 bases between. CDR1 and CDR2 (germline): SEHNR, FQNEAQ (reference sequence). This CDR3 contains 16 residues. CDR3 protein: CASNGGESGRAYEQYF. CDR3 bases: TGTGCCAGCAACGGGGGCGAGTCAGGGAGGGCCTACGAGCAGTACTTC.

This clone showed up just once. The gene calls are TRBV16 and TRBJ1-4; no definite D call. V was pared by 4 bases and J by 7 bases, with 10 bases between. This CDR3 region has 13 residues. Per the germline V gene, CDR1 is KGHSY and CDR2 is FQNENV. The CDR3 nucleotides read TGTGCCAGCAGCCTCCCCCGAGGTGAAAAACTGTTTTTT. It yields the protein CASSLPRGEKLFF.

The chain uses TRBV6-5 and TRBJ1-3; 9 bases agree with TRBD1. This CDR3 has 15 residues. CDR1 MNHEY and CDR2 SVGAGI come from the germline V gene. J lost 4 bases, V lost 7 bases, and 8 bases had no gene match. This CDR3 reads CASTGTGTGGNTIYF. Written as DNA, the CDR3 is TGTGCCAGCACCGGGACAGGGACAGGAGGAAACACCATATATTTT.